The present T cell receptor beta chain was sequenced within a study of T cell changes during pregnancy in multiple sclerosis. CDR3 length: 14 amino acids. V was pared by 0 bases and J by 0 bases, with 7 bases between. Looked up from germline, CDR1 is SGHKS and CDR2 is YYEKEE (reference sequence). Data came from immunoSEQ multiplex PCR; TCRdb stores just in-frame clones and leaves some out. The sample lists tens of thousands of clones, approximately 92% occurring once. The V gene is TRBV5-5, the J gene TRBJ2-7; D not resolved. The material sequenced was peripheral blood. The source of this sequence is a female donor with multiple sclerosis, enrolled in a pregnancy study. The chain's CDR3 is CASSLVGSSYEQYF. CDR3 DNA sequence: TGTGCCAGCAGCTTGGTAGGCAGCTCCTACGAGCAGTACTTC.